This TCR beta chain was captured by sequencing in a study of long-term antiretroviral therapy in people with HIV. General study findings and limits: Diversity measured after ART increased yet remained under transplant donor controls.

At the survey level, the v3.0 immunoSEQ assay was run. Sequenced by immunoSEQ multiplex PCR; TCRdb stores in-frame clones only, minus some. The sample contains over 25,000 clones, more than 70% of which appear only once. Germline V CDR1 and CDR2: GTSNPN, SVGIG (reference sequence). The CDR3 totals 14 residues. The J segment lost 4 bases and the V segment lost 4 bases, leaving 4 bases of the junction unmatched. Worth noting for this clone: Its antigen is not identified.

The rearrangement links TRBV30 to TRBJ2-2, with 9 bases that match TRBD2. The sequence derives from a woman aged 25-40 years with HIV. This material consisted of unsorted PBMCs, taken 0.8 years after starting antiretroviral therapy. DNA for the CDR3: TGTGCCTGGAAGGGCGGGGGGGTCACCGGGGAGCTGTTTTTT. Its protein is CAWKGGGVTGELFF.